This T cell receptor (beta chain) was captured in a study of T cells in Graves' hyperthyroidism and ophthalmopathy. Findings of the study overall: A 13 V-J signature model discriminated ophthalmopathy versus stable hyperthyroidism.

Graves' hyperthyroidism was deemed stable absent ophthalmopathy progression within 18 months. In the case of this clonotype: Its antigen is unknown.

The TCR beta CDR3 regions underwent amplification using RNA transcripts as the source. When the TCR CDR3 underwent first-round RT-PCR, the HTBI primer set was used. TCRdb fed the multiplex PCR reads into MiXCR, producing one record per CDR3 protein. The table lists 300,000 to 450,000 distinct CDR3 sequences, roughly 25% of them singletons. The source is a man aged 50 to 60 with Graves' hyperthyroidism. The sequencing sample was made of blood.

In nucleotides, the CDR3 is TGCGCCAGCAGCCCGCTAGCGGGAAGGGGCAATGAGCAGTTCTTC. This codes for CASSPLAGRGNEQFF. The chain links TRBV10-1 to TRBJ2-1; 9 nucleotides align to TRBD2. V lost 6 bases to trimming and J lost 6 bases; unmatched junction nucleotides: 9. This CDR3 is 15 amino acids long. The germline gives CDR1 WNHNN, CDR2 SYGVQD (reference sequence).